These 30 T cell receptor beta chains share one sample of origin, sequenced in a study of blood T cell repertoires in COVID-19. Only in-frame clones appear in the TCRdb table, and some are missing; sequencing was by immunoSEQ multiplex PCR. The sample lists roughly 100,000 clones; around 92% were seen once. Sequenced: peripheral blood. These receptors were obtained from a woman aged 55-75 years with acute or convalescent COVID-19.

V is TRBV5-4 and J is TRBJ1-1; 10 nucleotides line up with TRBD1. CDR3 length equals 16 residues. V dropped 3 bases and J dropped 4; count of bases not matched to a gene: 9. CDR1 and CDR2 from the germline V gene are SGHNT and YYREEE (reference sequence). The DNA of the CDR3 is TGTGCCAGCAGCTCCACCGGACAGGGGGTTTCCACTGAAGCTTTCTTT. It specifies CASSSTGQGVSTEAFF.

About this clone itself: The junction departs from germline at one end; a sequencing error may be responsible. In the same sample, other DNA sequences code for this CDR3. The rearrangement links TRBV27 to TRBJ2-7; 12 nucleotides match TRBD1. Germline CDR1 and CDR2: MNHEY and SMNVEV (reference sequence). CDR3 length: 16 amino acids. The DNA of the CDR3 is TGTGCCAGCAGTGCCTTCCGGGACAGGGGGCGCCGCGAGCAGTACTTT. Protein product: CASSAFRDRGRREQYF.

The chain carries TRBV28 and TRBJ1-1; 7 nucleotides agree with TRBD1. Germline V gene lookup returns CDR1 MDHEN and CDR2 SYDVKM. V was pared by 5 bases and J by 2 bases, with 5 bases of the junction left unmatched. CDR3 length: 14 residues. This CDR3 reads CASSLGQANTEAFF. The CDR3, as DNA: TGTGCCAGCAGTCTAGGACAGGCCAACACTGAAGCTTTCTTT.

Here the CDR3 DNA reads TGCGCCAGCAGTGATGAAGGCCCAGTATGGCAGGGTATCGGAAACACCATATATTTT. It is translated as CASSDEGPVWQGIGNTIYF. This chain uses TRBV10-2 with TRBJ1-3; a weak D match, TRBD1 (5 bases). V lost 3 bases and J 4 bases, leaving 25 bases between the germline ends. The length of the CDR3 is 19 residues. Germline V gives CDR1 WSHSY, CDR2 SAAADI.

The sample holds one count of this clone. This rearrangement joins TRBV29-1 to TRBJ1-4, with a possible D match to TRBD1 (5 bases). The V and J ends lost 7 bases and 12 bases respectively, with 15 bases between them. Germline V gives CDR1 SQVTM, CDR2 ANQGSEA. The CDR3 is made up of 11 amino acids. The CDR3 sequence: CSARVGEELFF. CDR3 sequence (DNA): TGCAGCGCCCGGGTAGGGGAAGAACTGTTTTTT.

The chain carries TRBV7-3 and TRBJ2-2, with 7 bases fitting TRBD1. The CDR3 sequence is 14 residues long. Unmatched junction bases numbered 5, after V lost 5 bases and J lost 5 bases. CDR1 and CDR2 (germline): SGHTA, FQGTGA. DNA of the CDR3: TGTGCCAGCAGCCGGGACAGATCTACCGGGGAGCTGTTTTTT. Amino acid sequence: CASSRDRSTGELFF.

The V and J genes are TRBV5-6 and TRBJ1-2; TRBD1 matches 8 bases. After removal of 4 bases from V and 9 bases from J, the junction contained 5 bases not matched to a gene. Germline CDR1 reads SGHDT; CDR2 reads YYEEEE. The CDR3 sequence is 12 residues long. The CDR3 spells CASSPRTGSYTF. The CDR3 DNA sequence: TGTGCCAGCAGCCCCCGGACAGGGAGCTACACCTTC.

The chain couples TRBV7-9 to TRBJ1-2; 7 positions agree with TRBD1. Unmatched junction bases numbered 9, after V lost 2 bases and J lost 6 bases. The CDR3 extends over 15 amino acids. Germline V gene sequence: CDR1 SEHNR, CDR2 FQNEAQ (reference sequence). The CDR3 sequence: CASSLTGTDTDGYTF. CDR3 DNA sequence: TGTGCCAGCAGCTTAACCGGGACAGATACCGATGGCTACACCTTC.

The gene calls are TRBV7-2 and TRBJ2-2; no definite D call. The CDR3 is 14 residues long. Trimming took off 0 bases at V and 6 bases at J, with 8 bases between the two ends. CDR1 and CDR2 (germline): SGHTA, FQGNSA. The CDR3 loop is CASSLAYSAGELFF. CDR3 DNA: TGTGCCAGCAGCTTAGCGTATTCCGCCGGGGAGCTGTTTTTT.

V is TRBV19 and J is TRBJ1-3, with no clear D. The CDR3 is made up of 14 amino acids. CDR1 is LNHDA and CDR2 is SQIVND in the germline V gene (reference sequence). V lost 2 bases and J lost 0, with 5 bases in between. The CDR3 sequence is CASSIQDSGNTIYF. For the CDR3, the DNA is TGTGCCAGTAGTATACAGGACTCTGGAAACACCATATATTTT.

The chain employs TRBV30 and TRBJ1-2; D is possibly TRBD1 (5 bases). The germline V and J ends were trimmed by 4 bases and 8 bases, with 11 bases remaining between them. The CDR3 totals 11 residues. The germline CDR1 and CDR2 sequences are GTSNPN and SVGIG (reference sequence). CDR3 sequence (DNA): TGTGCCTGGACTCAGGGAGGCGGCTACACCTTC. It translates to CAWTQGGGYTF.

The rearrangement links TRBV11-2 to TRBJ1-4; TRBD1 matches 7 bases. The CDR3 spans 15 residues. Germline lookup yields CDR1 SGHAT and CDR2 FQNNGV. Losses at the gene ends were 5 bases for V and 5 bases for J; bases not matched to a gene: 8. The CDR3 is CASSPKTGKNEKLFF. The CDR3 DNA reads as TGTGCCAGCAGCCCGAAGACAGGGAAAAATGAAAAACTGTTTTTT.

The CDR3 coding sequence is TGTGCCAGCAGTGATCTGCTTGGAGGGATGATAGGTACTGAAGCTTTCTTT. Its translation is CASSDLLGGMIGTEAFF. This chain links TRBV2 with TRBJ1-1, with no clear D. The CDR3 length is 17 residues. The germline V gene has CDR1 SNHLY and CDR2 FYNNEI. Between the trimmed V and J ends, which lost 3 bases and 5 bases, there was a span of 22 bases. The full variable domain, in which reference TRBV2 and TRBJ1-1 provide the parts outside the CDR3, is EPEVTQTPSHQVTQMGQEVILRCVPISNHLYFYWYRQILGQKVEFLVSFYNNEISEKSEIFDDQFSVERPDGSNFTLKIRSTKLEDSAMYFCASSDLLGGMIGTEAFFGQGTRLTVV.

The chain combines TRBV3-1 (or the pseudogene TRBV3-2) with TRBJ1-2; maybe TRBD1 (5 bases). Trimming shortened V by 1 base and J by 7 bases, and 16 bases separated the two germline ends. The CDR3 length is 15 residues. From germline, CDR1 is LGHDT and CDR2 YNNKEL (reference sequence). The DNA of the CDR3 is TGTGCCAGCAGCCAAGCCCGGGCAGGGTCAAGTGGCTACACCTTC. It translates to CASSQARAGSSGYTF.

This rearrangement joins TRBV9 to TRBJ2-5, with TRBD2 as a possible D gene (5 bases). CDR1 and CDR2 (germline): SGDLS, YYNGEE. The CDR3 has 16 residues. V was clipped by 3 bases and J by 7 bases, with 22 bases between them. The CDR3 spells CASSADADFPRGTQYF. CDR3 DNA: TGTGCCAGCAGCGCCGATGCGGACTTCCCCCGAGGGACCCAGTACTTC.

The V call is TRBV30, the J call TRBJ2-1; 7 bases fit TRBD2. V shed 0 bases, J shed 1 base, and the junction held 3 bases outside the gene matches. Germline CDR1 GTSNPN, CDR2 SVGIG (reference sequence). This CDR3 is built from 15 residues. The CDR3 spells CAWSVSSGSYNEQFF. Written as DNA, the CDR3 is TGTGCCTGGAGTGTATCTAGCGGTTCCTACAATGAGCAGTTCTTC.

V is TRBV5-1 and J is TRBJ1-5, with no clear D. Germline V CDR1 and CDR2: SGHRS, YFSETQ. This CDR3 has 13 amino acids. Trimming left V 0 bases short and J 4 bases short, with 5 bases between. CDR3 nucleotide sequence: TGCGCCAGCAGCTTGGGAACAAATCAGCCCCAGCATTTT. Translated, it gives CASSLGTNQPQHF.

The rearrangement links TRBV10-3 to TRBJ1-1, with TRBD1 identical over 7 bases. The CDR3 spans 15 residues. Germline assignment: CDR1 ENHRY and CDR2 SYGVKD. V lost 6 bases, J lost 0 bases, and 7 bases stayed unmatched. The CDR3 spells CAIRGTADMNTEAFF. The CDR3, as DNA: TGTGCCATCAGGGGGACAGCGGATATGAACACTGAAGCTTTCTTT.

The rearrangement uses TRBV5-1 and TRBJ1-3; 10 nucleotides align to TRBD1. Germline loops: CDR1 SGHRS, CDR2 YFSETQ. The CDR3 runs 16 residues. With V trimmed by 3 bases and J by 0 bases, 3 bases remained unmatched. The CDR3 loop reads CASSWTGGISGNTIYF. CDR3 coding DNA: TGCGCCAGCAGCTGGACAGGGGGGATCTCTGGAAACACCATATATTTT.

The rearrangement uses TRBV30 and TRBJ1-5; 10 bases are a match to TRBD1. The CDR3 is 15 residues long. V lost 2 bases to trimming and J lost 7 bases; unmatched junction nucleotides: 8. The germline CDR1 and CDR2 sequences are GTSNPN and SVGIG (reference sequence). CDR3 DNA sequence: TGTGCCTGGAGTCCCACGGGACAGGGGTACCAGCCCCAGCATTTT. This translates into CAWSPTGQGYQPQHF.

This sequence joins TRBV5-1 and TRBJ2-7, with TRBD2 as a possible D gene (5 bases). The germline gives CDR1 SGHRS, CDR2 YFSETQ. Trimming pared 4 bases from V and 3 bases from J, leaving 14 bases between. This CDR3 comprises 14 residues. The CDR3 DNA is TGCGCCAGCAGCGAAGATCGAGGGAGCTACGAGCAGTACTTC. This sequence encodes CASSEDRGSYEQYF. The complete variable domain, with remaining parts taken from reference TRBV5-1 and TRBJ2-7, reads KAGVTQTPRYLIKTRGQQVTLSCSPISGHRSVSWYQQTPGQGLQFLFEYFSETQRNKGNFPGRFSGRQFSNSRSEMNVSTLELGDSALYLCASSEDRGSYEQYFGPGTRLTVT.

The chain links TRBV12-3 or TRBV12-4 to TRBJ2-7; D gene uncertain. This CDR3 region has 11 residues. With 9 bases removed from V and 2 bases from J, the gap between germline ends came to 8 bases. For the CDR3, the DNA is TGTGCCAGTTCTACCGCCTACGAGCAGTACTTC. It specifies CASSTAYEQYF.

In nucleotides, the CDR3 is TGTGCCAGCAGCCCGGACAGACTGAACACTGAAGCTTTCTTT. Protein: CASSPDRLNTEAFF. The chain carries TRBV6-4 and TRBJ1-1; weak D call: TRBD1 (6 bases). The CDR3 is 14 residues long. V lost 6 bases, J lost 0 bases, and 11 bases lay in between. Germline V gene data show CDR1 as MRHNA and CDR2 as SNTAGT.

J is TRBJ1-1 and V is TRBV24-1, with unresolved D. Looked up from germline, CDR1 is KGHDR and CDR2 is SFDVKD. The V end was cut by 4 bases, the J end by 6 bases, with 5 bases between. CDR3 length equals 11 residues. The CDR3 DNA reads TGTGCCACCAGTGACCTAGCTGAAGCTTTCTTT. As protein: CATSDLAEAFF.

V is TRBV2 and J is TRBJ2-5; 7 positions agree with TRBD1. The germline V gene encodes CDR1 SNHLY and CDR2 FYNNEI. The CDR3 sequence is 14 residues long. V shed 7 bases, J shed 4 bases, and the junction held 9 bases outside the gene matches. The DNA of the CDR3 is TGTGCCAGCAAGGTCGGGGCAGGGGGAGAGACCCAGTACTTC. It is translated as CASKVGAGGETQYF.

The chain uses TRBV10-3 and TRBJ1-1; 8 bases map to TRBD1. The trim removed 4 bases at V and 0 bases at J, leaving 7 bases unmatched. Per germline, CDR1 ENHRY and CDR2 SYGVKD. The CDR3 totals 16 residues. CDR3 sequence reads: CAISAGQGRVNTEAFF. The CDR3 region has the DNA TGTGCCATCAGTGCTGGACAGGGAAGGGTGAACACTGAAGCTTTCTTT.

The chain is built from TRBV27 and TRBJ2-1; D possibly corresponds to TRBD1 (5 bases). CDR1 is MNHEY and CDR2 is SMNVEV in the germline V gene (reference sequence). The length of the CDR3 is 16 residues. V dropped 5 bases and J dropped 1 base, with 15 bases sitting between them. CDR3 protein: CASSNRRAPSYNEQFF. The CDR3 bases are TGTGCCAGCAGTAACCGCAGGGCGCCGTCCTACAATGAGCAGTTCTTC.

V is TRBV29-1 and J is TRBJ1-2; TRBD1 matches 11 bases. CDR3 length: 12 amino acids. The junction had 3 bases not matched to a gene; V was cut back by 5 bases and J by 7 bases. CDR1 is SQVTM, CDR2 ANQGSEA, per germline. This CDR3 reads CSVRTGGFGYTF. The CDR3 nucleotides read TGCAGCGTTCGGACAGGGGGCTTTGGCTACACCTTC.

A remark on this clone: An end of the junction differs from the germline gene, which may be a read error. This chain joins TRBV29-1 and TRBJ1-1, with D unclear. The CDR3 sequence is 12 residues long. CDR1 and CDR2 from the germline V gene are SQVTM and ANQGSEA. In DNA form, the CDR3 reads TGCGGATCGACGAGGTCGAACACTGAAGCTTTTTTT. It translates to CGSTRSNTEAFF. The whole variable domain, remainder taken from reference TRBV29-1 and TRBJ1-1, is SAVISQKPSRDICQRGTSLTIQCQVDSQVTMMFWYRQQPGQSLTLIATANQGSEATYESGFVIDKFPISRPNLTFSTLTVSNMSPEDSSIYLCGSTRSNTEAFFGQGTRLTVV.

The chain recombines TRBV30 with TRBJ1-1; D uncertain. The germline CDR1 and CDR2 sequences are GTSNPN and SVGIG (reference sequence). The CDR3 contains 13 residues. The V gene lost 3 bases and the J gene lost 1 base, with 9 bases spanning the gap. The CDR3 DNA sequence: TGTGCCTGGAGCTTCCAGGAGAACACTGAAGCTTTCTTT. This gives the protein CAWSFQENTEAFF.